This T cell receptor beta chain was sequenced for a study of hypomethylating agent response in myelodysplastic syndrome. About the research overall: A diploid cytogenetic profile was most common; mean age about 70 +/- 6 years. TET2 mutation, the most common, occurred in about 50% of the 11 patients.

Points from the study as a whole: This small study analyzed only about a dozen patients.

In the source study's methods: VDJdb flagged around 1.8% of approximately 170,000 unique clonotypes as previously reported viral-epitope-specific. Profiling relied on immunoSEQ multiplex PCR, and the TCRdb table lists in-frame clones only, not all of them. The DNA was the basis for D and trimming; V, J and clone size are from that table. In the table there are thousands of clones, roughly 80% of which are singletons. This CDR3 region has 13 residues. The ends lost 7 bases at V and 4 bases at J; junction bases unmatched: 6. The germline V gene encodes CDR1 LNHDA and CDR2 SQIVND (reference sequence). Of note for this clone: The antigen remains undetermined.

This sequence originates from a human donor with myelodysplastic syndrome. The material was bone marrow, obtained before or after starting hypomethylating agent treatment for myelodysplastic syndrome (not recorded which). The chain uses TRBV19 and TRBJ2-7; 8 positions match TRBD1. The CDR3 DNA sequence: TGTGCCAGTAAAGGACAGGGAGAATACGAGCAGTACTTC. The encoded protein is CASKGQGEYEQYF. Drawing the rest from reference TRBV19 and TRBJ2-7, the complete variable domain is DGGITQSPKYLFRKEGQNVTLSCEQNLNHDAMYWYRQDPGQGLRLIYYSQIVNDFQKGDIAEGYSVSREKKESFPLTVTSAQKNPTAFYLCASKGQGEYEQYFGPGTRLTVT.